This passage covers 19 T cell receptor beta chains from one sample sequenced in a study of CD8+CD57+ T cells in acquired aplastic anemia. Genomic DNA provided the template from which TCR beta VDJ and CDR3 profiles were obtained. TCRdb called the reads again in MiXCR, with one record for every CDR3 protein. Of over 150,000 distinct CDR3 sequences listed, roughly half were seen once; the top ten hold more than 15%. Sequencing used sorted CD4+, CD8+, or CD8+CD57+ T cells (not recorded which) from PBMCs. All receptors derive from a human donor in good health, serving as a control.

V gene TRBV2 combines with J gene TRBJ2-1; 10 nucleotides match TRBD1. In germline, CDR1 is SNHLY, CDR2 FYNNEI. V lost 5 bases to trimming and J lost 7 bases; unmatched junction nucleotides: 14. CDR3 length: 17 amino acids. DNA of the CDR3: TGTGCCAGCAGTTATCACCTAGGGGACAGGGGAGTAAATGAGCAGTTCTTC. Protein sequence: CASSYHLGDRGVNEQFF.

This clonotype was recorded many times. The chain employs TRBV7-8 and TRBJ1-2; 9 nucleotides agree with TRBD1. V shed 5 bases and J 4 bases; nucleotides not matched to a gene: 8. Germline assignment: CDR1 SGHVS and CDR2 FQNEAQ. The CDR3 length is 15 residues. The CDR3 DNA sequence: TGTGCCAGCAGCCCACAGGACAGGGGATTCTATGGCTACACCTTC. Its protein is CASSPQDRGFYGYTF.

Comment on this clonotype: At one of its ends the junction is not consistent with the germline gene, which may arise from a read error. V is TRBV29-1 and J is TRBJ1-1, with 9 bases identical to TRBD1. The length of the CDR3 is 15 residues. Per the germline V gene, CDR1 is SQVTM and CDR2 is ANQGSEA. The chain's CDR3 is CSAEQGATMNTEAFF. In DNA, the CDR3 is TGCAGCGCTGAACAGGGGGCTACGATGAACACTGAAGCTTTCTTT.

The rearrangement joins TRBV9 to TRBJ2-1, with a tentative D call TRBD2 (5 bases). This CDR3 has 11 amino acids. CDR1 is SGDLS and CDR2 is YYNGEE in the germline V gene. V shed 4 bases and J shed 9 bases, with 8 bases lying between them. The CDR3 DNA reads as TGTGCCAGCAGCCCGGGGTCTGAGCAGTTCTTC. Translated, it gives CASSPGSEQFF.

This chain joins TRBV7-2 and TRBJ2-7; 11 positions match TRBD1. Unmatched junction bases numbered 1, after V lost 4 bases and J lost 5 bases. Germline CDR1 is SGHTA and CDR2 is FQGNSA. The CDR3 consists of 13 residues. The CDR3 coding sequence is TGTGCCAGCAGCTGGACAGGGGGCCACGAGCAGTACTTC. As protein: CASSWTGGHEQYF.

This clonotype has just a few counts. This may be a read error: a much more frequent sequence differs by one nucleotide. The V call is TRBV11-3, the J call TRBJ2-3; weak D call: TRBD1 (5 bases). Germline values: CDR1 SGHNT, CDR2 YENEEA. This CDR3 is built from 16 residues. The chain's CDR3 is CGSSLLGEWGTDTQYF. The CDR3 region has the DNA TGTGGCAGCAGCTTATTAGGGGAATGGGGCACAGATACGCAGTATTTT.

Points on this clonotype: A clone one base away is much larger, so this may be a read error. The chain recombines TRBV12-3 or TRBV12-4 with TRBJ2-7; tentatively, D is TRBD1 (5 bases). V lost 5 bases and J lost 3, with 8 bases in between. The CDR3 consists of 12 residues. CDR3 sequence reads: CASSPTVYEQYF. Here the CDR3 DNA reads TGTGCCAGCAGTCCGACAGTCTACGAGCAGTACTTC.

This clonotype has a count of ten or more. CDR3 sequence reads: CASSLVPIGTQYF. CDR3 nucleotides: TGTGCCAGCAGTTTGGTCCCTATAGGTACGCAGTATTTT. The chain is built from TRBV12-3 or TRBV12-4 and TRBJ2-3, with unresolved D. V was shortened by 3 bases and J by 8 bases, with 12 bases between the two germline ends. This CDR3 has 13 amino acids.

J is TRBJ1-1 and V is TRBV30; TRBD1 matches at 9 bases. This CDR3 contains 11 residues. Germline-derived CDR1 and CDR2 are GTSNPN and SVGIG (reference sequence). With V trimmed by 3 bases and J by 13 bases, 6 bases remained unmatched. The CDR3 DNA reads as TGTGCCTGGAGGGAAGGGGGACAGGGTTTCTTT. Translating it yields CAWREGGQGFF. Full variable domain (missing parts from reference TRBV30 and TRBJ1-1): SQTIHQWPATLVQPVGSPLSLECTVEGTSNPNLYWYRQAAGRGLQLLFYSVGIGQISSEVPQNLSASRPQDRQFILSSKKLLLSDSGFYLCAWREGGQGFFGQGTRLTVV.

This chain connects TRBV5-1 to TRBJ2-7, with 8 bases matching TRBD1. Per germline, CDR1 SGHRS and CDR2 YFSETQ. The CDR3 has 15 residues. V shed 4 bases and J 6 bases; nucleotides not matched to a gene: 12. In nucleotides, the CDR3 is TGCGCCAGCAGCCGTGGACCGACAGGGGCGGTCGAGCAGTACTTC. This translates into CASSRGPTGAVEQYF. The full variable domain, completed using reference TRBV5-1 and TRBJ2-7, is KAGVTQTPRYLIKTRGQQVTLSCSPISGHRSVSWYQQTPGQGLQFLFEYFSETQRNKGNFPGRFSGRQFSNSRSEMNVSTLELGDSALYLCASSRGPTGAVEQYFGPGTRLTVT.

The chain couples TRBV7-8 to TRBJ1-1; D is perhaps TRBD1 (5 bases). V lost 5 bases to trimming and J lost 1 base, with 17 bases between them. Germline values: CDR1 SGHVS, CDR2 FQNEAQ. The CDR3 totals 16 residues. As DNA, the CDR3 is TGTGCCAGCAGCCCACGAGGAAGACAGCAGAACACTGAAGCTTTCTTT. Amino acids: CASSPRGRQQNTEAFF.

This clonotype has a count of ten or more. The chain couples TRBV12-3 or TRBV12-4 to TRBJ2-5; possible D gene TRBD1, 5 bases. Trimming took 7 bases from V and 5 from J, leaving 14 bases between them. CDR3 length equals 13 residues. The CDR3 nucleotides are TGTGCCAGCACTCCAGGGTTAGGTGAGACCCAGTACTTC. Encoded protein: CASTPGLGETQYF.

CDR3 nucleotide sequence: TGCGCCAGCAGCCGTCCGGACTACGAGCAGTACTTC. It yields the protein CASSRPDYEQYF. This chain uses TRBV4-1 with TRBJ2-7, with unresolved D. From germline, CDR1 is MGHRA and CDR2 YSYEKL. The length of the CDR3 is 12 residues. V lost 4 bases to trimming and J lost 3 bases, with 7 bases between them.

There are a few counts of this clonotype. The chain uses TRBV15 and TRBJ2-5; 8 bases are shared with TRBD2. Germline V gene sequence: CDR1 LNHNV, CDR2 YYDKDF (reference sequence). CDR3 length: 16 residues. V lost 0 bases to trimming and J lost 3 bases; unmatched junction nucleotides: 6. CDR3 in DNA: TGTGCCACCAGCAGAGATAAAAGAGCGGGAGAAGAGACCCAGTACTTC. Amino acids: CATSRDKRAGEETQYF.

The chain couples TRBV20-1 to TRBJ2-1; maybe TRBD2 (6 bases). Between the trimmed V and J ends, which lost 2 bases and 5 bases, there was a span of 16 bases. Germline values: CDR1 DFQATT, CDR2 SNEGSKA (reference sequence). The CDR3 has 15 residues. CDR3 residues: CSARLATKLDNEQFF. CDR3 in DNA: TGCAGTGCTAGACTAGCGACTAAGCTAGACAATGAGCAGTTCTTC.

This clonotype showed up many times. The V call is TRBV20-1, the J call TRBJ2-7, with 7 bases identical to TRBD2. Trimming at V came to 0 bases and at J to 7 bases, leaving 12 bases not matched to a gene. Germline assignment: CDR1 DFQATT and CDR2 SNEGSKA (reference sequence). The CDR3 length is 15 residues. The DNA of the CDR3 is TGCAGTGCTAGAGACCCCTCTGGGGAGGGGCAAGAGCAGTACTTC. Protein product: CSARDPSGEGQEQYF.

The chain employs TRBV20-1 and TRBJ2-7, with D possibly being TRBD1 (5 bases). The CDR3 contains 16 residues. CDR1 is DFQATT, CDR2 SNEGSKA, per germline (reference sequence). V lost 2 bases and J 3 bases, leaving 20 bases between the germline ends. In nucleotides, the CDR3 is TGCAGTGCTAGACTCCCTTTGGACACACTGTACTACGAGCAGTACTTC. Protein: CSARLPLDTLYYEQYF.

This clonotype was found many times. This chain joins TRBV24-1 and TRBJ2-3; tentative D call: TRBD1 (6 bases). Germline V CDR1 and CDR2: KGHDR, SFDVKD. V lost 7 bases and J lost 4, with 17 bases in between. The CDR3 covers 15 residues. This chain's CDR3 is CATRERAGAPDTQYF. DNA for the CDR3: TGTGCCACCAGGGAGAGGGCAGGGGCCCCAGATACGCAGTATTTT.

This clonotype was observed a few times. The V and J genes are TRBV30 and TRBJ1-3; TRBD1 is a possible D gene (5 bases). With 2 bases removed from V and 7 bases from J, the gap between germline ends came to 21 bases. This CDR3 region has 16 residues. Germline V gene data show CDR1 as GTSNPN and CDR2 as SVGIG (reference sequence). The CDR3 region has the DNA TGTGCCTGGAGTTTAGCCGGACACCTCACCAGGAACACCATATATTTT. Residues: CAWSLAGHLTRNTIYF.